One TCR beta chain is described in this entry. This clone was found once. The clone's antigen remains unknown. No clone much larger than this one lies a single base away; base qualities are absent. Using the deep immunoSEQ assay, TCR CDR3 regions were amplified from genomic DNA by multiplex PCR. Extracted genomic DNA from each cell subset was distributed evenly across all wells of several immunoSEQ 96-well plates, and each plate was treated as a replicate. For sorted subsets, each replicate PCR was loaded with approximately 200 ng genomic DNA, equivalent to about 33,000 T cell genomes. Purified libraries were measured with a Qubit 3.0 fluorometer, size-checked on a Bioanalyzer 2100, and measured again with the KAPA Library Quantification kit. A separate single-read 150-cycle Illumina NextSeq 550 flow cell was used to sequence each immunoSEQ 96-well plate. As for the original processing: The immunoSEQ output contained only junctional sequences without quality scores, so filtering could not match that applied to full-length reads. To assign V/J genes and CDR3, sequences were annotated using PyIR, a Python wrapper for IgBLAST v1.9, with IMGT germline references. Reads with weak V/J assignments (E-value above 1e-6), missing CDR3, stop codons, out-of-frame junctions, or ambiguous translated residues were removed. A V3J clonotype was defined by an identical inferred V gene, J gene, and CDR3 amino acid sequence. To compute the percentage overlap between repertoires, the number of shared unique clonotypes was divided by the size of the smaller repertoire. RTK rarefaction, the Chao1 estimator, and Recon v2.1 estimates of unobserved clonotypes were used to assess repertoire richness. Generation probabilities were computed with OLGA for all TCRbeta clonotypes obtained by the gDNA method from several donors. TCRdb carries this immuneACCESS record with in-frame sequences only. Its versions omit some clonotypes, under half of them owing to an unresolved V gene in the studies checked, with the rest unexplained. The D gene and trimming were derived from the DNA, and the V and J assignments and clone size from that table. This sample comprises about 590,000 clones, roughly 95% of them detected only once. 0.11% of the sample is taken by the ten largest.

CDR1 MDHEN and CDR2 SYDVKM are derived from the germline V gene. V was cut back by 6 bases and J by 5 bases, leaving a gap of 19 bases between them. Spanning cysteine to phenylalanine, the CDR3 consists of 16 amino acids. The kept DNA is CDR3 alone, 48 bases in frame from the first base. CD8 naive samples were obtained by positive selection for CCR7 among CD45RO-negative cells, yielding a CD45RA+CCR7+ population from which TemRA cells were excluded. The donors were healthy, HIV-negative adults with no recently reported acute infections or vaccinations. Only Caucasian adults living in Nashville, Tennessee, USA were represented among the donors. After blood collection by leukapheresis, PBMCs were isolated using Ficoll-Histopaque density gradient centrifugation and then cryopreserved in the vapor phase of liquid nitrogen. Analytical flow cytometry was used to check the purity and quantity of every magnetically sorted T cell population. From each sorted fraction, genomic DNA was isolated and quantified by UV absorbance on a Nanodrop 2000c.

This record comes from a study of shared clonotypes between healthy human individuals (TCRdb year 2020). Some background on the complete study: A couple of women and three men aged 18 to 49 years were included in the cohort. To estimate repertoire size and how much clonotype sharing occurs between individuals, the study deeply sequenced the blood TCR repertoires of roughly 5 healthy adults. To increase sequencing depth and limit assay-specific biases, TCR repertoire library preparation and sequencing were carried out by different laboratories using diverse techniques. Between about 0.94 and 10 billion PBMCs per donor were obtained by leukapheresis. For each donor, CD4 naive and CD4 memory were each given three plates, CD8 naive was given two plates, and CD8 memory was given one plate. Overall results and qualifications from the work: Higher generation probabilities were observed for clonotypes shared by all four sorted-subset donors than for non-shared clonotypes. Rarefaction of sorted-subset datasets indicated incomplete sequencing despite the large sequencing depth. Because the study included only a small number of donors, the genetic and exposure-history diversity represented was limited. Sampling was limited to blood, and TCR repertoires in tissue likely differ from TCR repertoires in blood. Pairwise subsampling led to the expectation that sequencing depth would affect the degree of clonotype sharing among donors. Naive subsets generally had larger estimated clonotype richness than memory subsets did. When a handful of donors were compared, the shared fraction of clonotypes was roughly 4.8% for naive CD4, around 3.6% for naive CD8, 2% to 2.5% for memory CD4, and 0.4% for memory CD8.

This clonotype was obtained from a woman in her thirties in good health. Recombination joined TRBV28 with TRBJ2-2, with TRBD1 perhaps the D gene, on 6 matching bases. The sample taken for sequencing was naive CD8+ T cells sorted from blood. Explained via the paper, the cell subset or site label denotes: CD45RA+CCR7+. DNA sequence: TGTGCCAGCAGCTCCAACAGGGAAGGGAGAACCGGGGAGCTGTTTTTT. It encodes CASSSNREGRTGELFF.